This T cell receptor beta chain stems from a study of lymphopenia after photon versus proton radiotherapy (dated by TCRdb to between 2018 and 2021). Looking at the study overall: The study compared the immunological effects of photon versus proton radiation therapy in patients with gastrointestinal tumors who developed high-grade lymphopenia. The study was designed to characterize how the impact on the immune system differs between the two radiation modalities. The cohort comprised 15 to 20 patients with gastrointestinal tumors who received either photon or proton therapy and then developed lymphopenia. Results and caveats for the whole study, not just this receptor: Across the cohort, a larger post-nadir drop in TCR diversity was inversely correlated with overall survival time among patients who died. The survival association was assessed only in patients who died, and the authors presented better survival with proton therapy as a possibility rather than a demonstrated result. After the lymphocyte count nadir, photon-treated repertoires showed oligoclonal expansion, especially of CD8+ Temra cells, which drove the drop in diversity. Relative stability during treatment was observed in proton-treated patients, whereas loss of naive T cells and TCR diversity and gain of effector/memory populations were observed in photon-treated patients.

The library was made by the immunoSEQ multiplex PCR assay. Deep sequencing of rearranged TCR beta loci, alongside multiparametric flow cytometry, was used to profile T cell repertoires. TCRdb limited this immuneACCESS table to in-frame rearrangements with V and J called. A share of clones is missing; checked studies link under half to unresolved V genes, and the rest is unexplained. The sample table contains approximately 45,000 clones; only one count was recorded for 85% to 90% of them. Approximately 2.1% of the sample comes from the top ten. From the cysteine through the phenylalanine, the CDR3 covers 14 amino acids. The kept DNA is CDR3 alone, 42 bases in frame from the first base. CDR1 MNHEY and CDR2 SVGAGI were looked up in the germline V gene. Trimming removed 5 bases from V and 7 bases from J, leaving 12 bases between the germline ends. This clone was recorded a few times. It lacks a known antigen. There are no base qualities to consult, and no much larger clone falls within one base.

The rearranged segments are TRBV6-5 and TRBJ1-6; 6 matching bases give a weak D call of TRBD1. The receptor was isolated from a man in his forties with gastric cancer. This sample comprised peripheral blood, obtained from a patient treated with photon-based radiotherapy. This receptor has the CDR3 CASSTQGGNSPLHF. The DNA sequence is as follows: TGTGCCAGCAGTACACAGGGCGGCAATTCACCCCTCCACTTT.